These 13 T cell receptor beta chains were sequenced from one sample in a study of blood T cell repertoires in COVID-19. Method: immunoSEQ multiplex PCR; TCRdb's copy keeps in-frame clones and lacks some. The table shows hundreds of thousands of clones, with over 85% occurring only once. What was sequenced was PBMCs or T cells enriched from blood (not recorded which). The receptors come from a man aged 60 to 69 who had recovered from COVID-19.

The CDR3 DNA reads TGTGCCATCAGTGGGTCTAGCGATACGCAGTATTTT. It is translated as CAISGSSDTQYF. The chain links TRBV10-3 to TRBJ2-3, with D possibly being TRBD2 (5 bases). This CDR3 is 12 amino acids long. Trimming shortened V by 4 bases and J by 6 bases, and 8 bases separated the two germline ends. Germline V gene data show CDR1 as ENHRY and CDR2 as SYGVKD.

The J gene is TRBJ2-2, the V gene TRBV5-1, with 7 bases identical to TRBD2. With V trimmed by 0 bases and J by 6 bases, 2 bases remained unmatched. The CDR3 extends over 14 amino acids. The germline CDR1 and CDR2 sequences are SGHRS and YFSETQ. This chain's CDR3 is CASSLEAGPGELFF. CDR3 nucleotide sequence: TGCGCCAGCAGCTTGGAAGCGGGGCCCGGGGAGCTGTTTTTT. The complete variable domain, with remaining parts taken from reference TRBV5-1 and TRBJ2-2, reads KAGVTQTPRYLIKTRGQQVTLSCSPISGHRSVSWYQQTPGQGLQFLFEYFSETQRNKGNFPGRFSGRQFSNSRSEMNVSTLELGDSALYLCASSLEAGPGELFFGEGSRLTVL.

The rearrangement joins TRBV10-3 to TRBJ2-3, with 9 bases lining up with TRBD2. Germline V lookup: CDR1 ENHRY, CDR2 SYGVKD. This CDR3 is built from 16 residues. V shed 0 bases and J 5 bases; nucleotides not matched to a gene: 6. The CDR3 sequence is CAISESIAGDGDTQYF. The CDR3 DNA is TGTGCCATCAGTGAGTCGATAGCGGGGGATGGAGATACGCAGTATTTT.

The chain has TRBV5-1 and TRBJ2-5; the match to TRBD2 covers 11 bases. The germline CDR1 and CDR2 sequences are SGHRS and YFSETQ. CDR3 length equals 14 residues. Trimming cost V 2 bases and J 5 bases; bases outside gene matches: 2. CDR3 DNA: TGCGCCAGCAGCTTACTAGCGGGAGAGGAGACCCAGTACTTC. This gives the protein CASSLLAGEETQYF.

Notes on this clone: Other nucleotide sequences from this sample produce the same CDR3. This chain joins TRBV9 and TRBJ2-7, with 9 bases matching TRBD1. With V trimmed by 3 bases and J by 2 bases, 3 bases remained unmatched. Per germline, CDR1 SGDLS and CDR2 YYNGEE. The CDR3 length is 14 residues. DNA for the CDR3: TGTGCCAGCAGCGCGGGACAGGGACCCTACGAGCAGTACTTC. It encodes CASSAGQGPYEQYF.

The V gene is TRBV6-2 or TRBV6-3, the J gene TRBJ1-1, with 7 bases fitting TRBD1. The CDR3 covers 14 residues. Germline CDR1 is MNHEY and CDR2 is SVGEGT. V lost 4 bases, J lost 6 bases, and 8 bases stayed unmatched. This CDR3 is CASSFDREISEAFF. The CDR3 nucleotides are TGTGCCAGCAGTTTTGACAGGGAGATTTCTGAAGCTTTCTTT.

The V gene is TRBV4-3, the J gene TRBJ1-2; 7 bases match TRBD1. Trimming at V came to 0 bases and at J to 7 bases, leaving 8 bases not matched to a gene. Germline V gene sequence: CDR1 LGHNA, CDR2 YSLEER. The CDR3 consists of 15 residues. The CDR3 reads CASSQDLWTGFGYTF. For the CDR3, the DNA is TGCGCCAGCAGCCAAGATCTCTGGACAGGATTTGGCTACACCTTC.

The rearrangement joins TRBV5-5 to TRBJ2-3; 9 bases agree with TRBD2. Germline CDR1 is SGHKS and CDR2 is YYEKEE (reference sequence). The trim removed 2 bases at V and 2 bases at J, leaving 3 bases unmatched. The CDR3 has 15 residues. DNA of the CDR3: TGTGCCAGCAGCTTCGCTAGCGGGAACACAGATACGCAGTATTTT. As protein: CASSFASGNTDTQYF.

The V and J genes are TRBV12-2 and TRBJ1-2; the table's TRBD1 call for D was not verified on the DNA. TRBV12-2 is a pseudogene locus. This CDR3 region has 17 residues. The CDR3 reads CASRLKIEDITNYGYTF. The CDR3, as DNA: TGTGCAAGTCGCTTAAAAATTGAGGACATCACTAACTATGGCTACACCTTC.

The CDR3 here is CASGRDRQETQYF. CDR3 bases: TGTGCCAGTGGCCGGGACAGACAAGAGACCCAGTACTTC. The V call is TRBV19, the J call TRBJ2-5, with 7 bases matching TRBD1. The CDR3 is 13 amino acids. J was trimmed by 2 bases and V by 8 bases; bases with no gene match: 5. Germline values: CDR1 LNHDA, CDR2 SQIVND (reference sequence).

The J gene is TRBJ2-7, the V gene TRBV6-5; TRBD2 matches at 9 bases. Germline V gives CDR1 MNHEY, CDR2 SVGAGI. The CDR3 has 15 residues. Trimming at V came to 7 bases and at J to 1 base, leaving 8 bases not matched to a gene. CDR3 sequence reads: CASTSGGGVSYEQYF. In nucleotides, the CDR3 is TGTGCCAGCACATCCGGCGGGGGGGTATCCTACGAGCAGTACTTC.

This clone was seen a handful of times. The rearrangement joins TRBV6-5 to TRBJ2-7; 11 positions match TRBD2. In germline, CDR1 is MNHEY, CDR2 SVGAGI. There are 15 residues in the CDR3. V was pared by 7 bases and J by 7 bases, with 12 bases of the junction left unmatched. This chain's CDR3 is CASKMGLAARGEQYF. The CDR3 DNA is TGTGCCAGCAAGATGGGACTAGCGGCCCGGGGGGAGCAGTACTTC.

The chain recombines TRBV5-1 with TRBJ2-1; possible D gene TRBD2, 5 bases. Germline V lookup: CDR1 SGHRS, CDR2 YFSETQ. Deletions cut 3 bases from V and 6 bases from J, with 16 bases between. This CDR3 spans 15 amino acids. CDR3 coding DNA: TGCGCCAGCAGCTCAGGTCCGGGGTGGGGCAATGAGCAGTTCTTC. Protein sequence: CASSSGPGWGNEQFF.